A few counts support the clone carrying this TCR beta chain. This same CDR3 is encoded by further DNA sequences in the sample. Generated by immunoSEQ multiplex PCR, the TCRdb table keeps only in-frame clones and is missing some. The sample includes 2 million to 2.5 million clones, roughly 95% of them seen just once. The sample is drawn from a study of shared clonotypes between healthy human individuals. CDR3 length: 14 residues. The germline CDR1 and CDR2 sequences are MGHRA and YSYEKL. V lost 3 bases and J lost 2, with 8 bases in between. This chain joins TRBV4-1 and TRBJ1-5; perhaps TRBD1 as D (5 bases). The specimen was naive CD4+ T cells sorted from blood. Indicated subset: CD45RA+ positively selected. The TCR sequence derives from a man aged 18 to 35 in good health. CDR3 coding DNA: TGCGCCAGCAGCCAGCAGGGCGGCAATCAGCCCCAGCATTTT. It translates to CASSQQGGNQPQHF.